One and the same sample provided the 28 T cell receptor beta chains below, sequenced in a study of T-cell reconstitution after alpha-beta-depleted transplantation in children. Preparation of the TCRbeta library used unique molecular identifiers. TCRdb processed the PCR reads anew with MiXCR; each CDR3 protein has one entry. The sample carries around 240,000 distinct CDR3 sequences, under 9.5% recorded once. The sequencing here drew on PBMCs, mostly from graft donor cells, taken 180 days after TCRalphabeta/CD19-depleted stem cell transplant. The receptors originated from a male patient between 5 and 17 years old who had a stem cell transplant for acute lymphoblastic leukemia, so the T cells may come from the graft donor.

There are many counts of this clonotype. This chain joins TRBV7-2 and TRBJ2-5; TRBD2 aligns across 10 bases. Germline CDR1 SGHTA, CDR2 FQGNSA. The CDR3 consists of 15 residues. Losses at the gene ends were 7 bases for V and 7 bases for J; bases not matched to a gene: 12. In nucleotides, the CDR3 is TGTGCCAGCACCCTGGGGCTAGCGGGGGTTGGGACCCAGTACTTC. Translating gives CASTLGLAGVGTQYF.

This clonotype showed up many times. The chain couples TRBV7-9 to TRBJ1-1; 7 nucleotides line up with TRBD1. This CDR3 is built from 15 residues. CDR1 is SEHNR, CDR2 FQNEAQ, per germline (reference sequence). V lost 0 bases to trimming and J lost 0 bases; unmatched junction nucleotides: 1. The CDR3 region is CASSLAGQMNTEAFF. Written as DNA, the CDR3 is TGTGCCAGCAGCTTAGCGGGACAGATGAACACTGAAGCTTTCTTT.

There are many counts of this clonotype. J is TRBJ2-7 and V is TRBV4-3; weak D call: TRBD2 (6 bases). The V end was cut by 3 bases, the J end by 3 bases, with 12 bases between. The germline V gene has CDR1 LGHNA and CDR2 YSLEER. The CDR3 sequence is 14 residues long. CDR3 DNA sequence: TGCGCCAGCAGCCATGGGAGGTCCAGCTACGAGCAGTACTTC. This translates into CASSHGRSSYEQYF.

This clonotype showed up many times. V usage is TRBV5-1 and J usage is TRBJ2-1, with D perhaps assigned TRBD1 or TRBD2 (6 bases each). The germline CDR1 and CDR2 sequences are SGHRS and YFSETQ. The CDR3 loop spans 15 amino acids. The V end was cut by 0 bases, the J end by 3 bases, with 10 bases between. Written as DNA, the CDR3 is TGCGCCAGCAGCTTGGATGGAGGGGGCTACAATGAGCAGTTCTTC. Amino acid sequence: CASSLDGGGYNEQFF.

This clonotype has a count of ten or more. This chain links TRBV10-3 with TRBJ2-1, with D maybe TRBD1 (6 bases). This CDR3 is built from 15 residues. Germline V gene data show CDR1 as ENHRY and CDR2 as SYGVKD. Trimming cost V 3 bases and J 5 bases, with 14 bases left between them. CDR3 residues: CAISDPRQAHNEQFF. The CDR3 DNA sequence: TGTGCCATCAGTGACCCGAGACAGGCCCACAATGAGCAGTTCTTC.

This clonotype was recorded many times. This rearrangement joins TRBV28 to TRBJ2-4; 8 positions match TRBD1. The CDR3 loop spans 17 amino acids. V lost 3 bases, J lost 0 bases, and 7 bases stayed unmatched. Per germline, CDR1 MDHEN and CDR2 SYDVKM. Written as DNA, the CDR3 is TGTGCCAGCAGTTTGCTACCCAGGGGGCTAGCCAAAAACATTCAGTACTTC. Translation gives CASSLLPRGLAKNIQYF. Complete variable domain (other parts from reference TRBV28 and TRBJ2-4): DVKVTQSSRYLVKRTGEKVFLECVQDMDHENMFWYRQDPGLGLRLIYFSYDVKMKEKGDIPEGYSVSREKKERFSLILESASTNQTSMYLCASSLLPRGLAKNIQYFGAGTRLSVL.

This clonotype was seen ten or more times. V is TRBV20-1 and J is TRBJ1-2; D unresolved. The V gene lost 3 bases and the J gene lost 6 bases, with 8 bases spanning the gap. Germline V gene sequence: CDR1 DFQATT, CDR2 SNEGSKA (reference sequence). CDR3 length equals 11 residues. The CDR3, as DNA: TGCAGTGCTAGCCGCCAGAATGGCTACACCTTC. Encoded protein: CSASRQNGYTF.

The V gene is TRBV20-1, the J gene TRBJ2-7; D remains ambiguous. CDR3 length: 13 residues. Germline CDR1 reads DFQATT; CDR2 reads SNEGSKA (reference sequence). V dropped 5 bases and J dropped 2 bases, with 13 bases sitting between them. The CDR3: CSALKTQTYEQYF. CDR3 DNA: TGCAGTGCTCTCAAGACCCAGACCTACGAGCAGTACTTC.

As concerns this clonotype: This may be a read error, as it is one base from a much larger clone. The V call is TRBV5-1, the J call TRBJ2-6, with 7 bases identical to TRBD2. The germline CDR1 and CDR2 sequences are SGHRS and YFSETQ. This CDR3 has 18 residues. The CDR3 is CASSLGLAVRSGANVLAF. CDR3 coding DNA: TGCGCCAGCAGCTTGGGGCTAGCGGTGCGCTCTGGGGCCAACGTCCTGGCTTTC.

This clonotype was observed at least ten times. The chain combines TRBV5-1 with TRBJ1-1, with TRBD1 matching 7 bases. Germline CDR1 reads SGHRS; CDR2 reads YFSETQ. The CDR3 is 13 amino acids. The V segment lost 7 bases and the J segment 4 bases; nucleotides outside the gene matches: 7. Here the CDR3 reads CASSPGQITEAFF. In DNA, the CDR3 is TGCGCCAGCTCTCCGGGACAGATCACTGAAGCTTTCTTT.

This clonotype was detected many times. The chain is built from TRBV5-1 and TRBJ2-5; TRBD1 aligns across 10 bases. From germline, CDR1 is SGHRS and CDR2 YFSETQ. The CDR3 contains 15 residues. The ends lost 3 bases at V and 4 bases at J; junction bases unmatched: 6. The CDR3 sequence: CASSSDGTGVETQYF. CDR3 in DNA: TGCGCCAGCAGCTCAGACGGGACAGGGGTAGAGACCCAGTACTTC.

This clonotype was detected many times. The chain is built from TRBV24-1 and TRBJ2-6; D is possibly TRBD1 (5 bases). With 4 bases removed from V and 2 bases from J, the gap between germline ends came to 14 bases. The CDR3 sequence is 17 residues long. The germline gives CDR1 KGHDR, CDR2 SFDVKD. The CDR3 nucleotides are TGTGCCACCAGTGACTCAAATCGACAGACTGGGGCCAACGTCCTGACTTTC. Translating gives CATSDSNRQTGANVLTF.

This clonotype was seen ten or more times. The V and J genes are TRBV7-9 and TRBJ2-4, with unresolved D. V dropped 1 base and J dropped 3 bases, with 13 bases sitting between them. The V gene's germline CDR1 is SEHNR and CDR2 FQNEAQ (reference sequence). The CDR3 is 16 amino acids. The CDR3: CASSLGGEWVKNIQYF. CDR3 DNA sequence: TGTGCCAGCAGCTTAGGAGGAGAGTGGGTCAAAAACATTCAGTACTTC.

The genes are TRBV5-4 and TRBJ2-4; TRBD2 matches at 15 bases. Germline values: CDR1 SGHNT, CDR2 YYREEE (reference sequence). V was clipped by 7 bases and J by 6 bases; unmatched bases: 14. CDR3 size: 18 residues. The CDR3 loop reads CASSGTSGRYSSINIQYF. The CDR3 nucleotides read TGTGCCAGCTCCGGGACTAGCGGGAGGTACAGCTCAATAAACATTCAGTACTTC. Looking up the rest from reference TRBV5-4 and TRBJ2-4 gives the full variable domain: ETGVTQSPTHLIKTRGQQVTLRCSSQSGHNTVSWYQQALGQGPQFIFQYYREEENGRGNFPPRFSGLQFPNYSSELNVNALELDDSALYLCASSGTSGRYSSINIQYFGAGTRLSVL.

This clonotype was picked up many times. CDR3 DNA: TGTGCCAGCATCCCGAGCGGCGGAAGCACAGATACGCAGTATTTT. Translation: CASIPSGGSTDTQYF. This chain links TRBV3-1 with TRBJ2-3; the D gene is possibly TRBD2 (5 bases). The germline V gene encodes CDR1 LGHDT and CDR2 YNNKEL (reference sequence). The V end lost 7 bases, the J end lost 0 bases, and 14 bases lay between the germline ends. The CDR3 spans 15 residues.

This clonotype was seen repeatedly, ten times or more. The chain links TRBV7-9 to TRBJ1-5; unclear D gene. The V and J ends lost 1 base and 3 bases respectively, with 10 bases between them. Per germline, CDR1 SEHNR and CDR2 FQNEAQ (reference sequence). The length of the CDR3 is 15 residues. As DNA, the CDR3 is TGTGCCAGCAGCTTAGACGGGCGGGACAATCAGCCCCAGCATTTT. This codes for CASSLDGRDNQPQHF. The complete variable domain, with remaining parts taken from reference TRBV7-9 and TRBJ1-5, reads DTGVSQNPRHKITKRGQNVTFRCDPISEHNRLYWYRQTLGQGPEFLTYFQNEAQLEKSRLLSDRFSAERPKGSFSTLEIQRTEQGDSAMYLCASSLDGRDNQPQHFGDGTRLSIL.

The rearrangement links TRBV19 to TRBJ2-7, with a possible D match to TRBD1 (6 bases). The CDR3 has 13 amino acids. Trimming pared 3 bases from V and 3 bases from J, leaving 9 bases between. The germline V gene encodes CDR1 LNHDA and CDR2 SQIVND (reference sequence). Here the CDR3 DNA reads TGTGCCAGTAGTATCACAGGGTTCTACGAGCAGTACTTC. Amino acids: CASSITGFYEQYF.

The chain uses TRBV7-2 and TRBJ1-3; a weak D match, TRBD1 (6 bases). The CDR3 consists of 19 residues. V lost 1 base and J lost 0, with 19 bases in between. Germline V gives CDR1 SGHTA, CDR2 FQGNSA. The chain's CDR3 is CASSLEGGGMGSSGNTIYF. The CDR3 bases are TGTGCCAGCAGCTTAGAAGGGGGAGGGATGGGAAGCTCTGGAAACACCATATATTTT.

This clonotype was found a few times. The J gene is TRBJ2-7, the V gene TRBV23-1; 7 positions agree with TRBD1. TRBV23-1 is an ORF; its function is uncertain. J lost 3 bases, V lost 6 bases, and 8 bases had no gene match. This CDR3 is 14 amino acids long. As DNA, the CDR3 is TGCGCCAGCAGACTGGGACAGTCCTACTACGAGCAGTACTTC. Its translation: CASRLGQSYYEQYF.

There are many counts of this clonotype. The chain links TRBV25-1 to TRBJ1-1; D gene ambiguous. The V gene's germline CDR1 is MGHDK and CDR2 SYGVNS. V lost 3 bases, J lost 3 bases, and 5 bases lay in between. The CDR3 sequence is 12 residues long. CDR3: CASSDRYTEAFF. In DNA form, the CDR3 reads TGTGCCAGCAGTGACCGGTACACTGAAGCTTTCTTT. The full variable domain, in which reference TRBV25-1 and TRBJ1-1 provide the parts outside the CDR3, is EADIYQTPRYLVIGTGKKITLECSQTMGHDKMYWYQQDPGMELHLIHYSYGVNSTEKGDLSSESTVSRIRTEHFPLTLESARPSHTSQYLCASSDRYTEAFFGQGTRLTVV.

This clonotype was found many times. This CDR3 is CASSLLRGSSYNEQFF. CDR3 nucleotide sequence: TGTGCCAGCAGCTTACTGCGGGGGAGCTCCTACAATGAGCAGTTCTTC. The V gene is TRBV7-2, the J gene TRBJ2-1; 7 bases line up with TRBD2. CDR3 size: 16 residues. Germline CDR1 reads SGHTA; CDR2 reads FQGNSA. V was clipped by 2 bases and J by 0 bases; unmatched bases: 4.

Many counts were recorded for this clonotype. The CDR3 region is CSAFADRRSYEQYF. As DNA, the CDR3 is TGCAGTGCTTTCGCGGACAGGCGATCCTACGAGCAGTACTTC. The rearrangement links TRBV20-1 to TRBJ2-7; 7 nucleotides agree with TRBD1. Germline CDR1 DFQATT, CDR2 SNEGSKA (reference sequence). The ends lost 5 bases at V and 1 base at J; junction bases unmatched: 8. The CDR3 runs 14 residues.

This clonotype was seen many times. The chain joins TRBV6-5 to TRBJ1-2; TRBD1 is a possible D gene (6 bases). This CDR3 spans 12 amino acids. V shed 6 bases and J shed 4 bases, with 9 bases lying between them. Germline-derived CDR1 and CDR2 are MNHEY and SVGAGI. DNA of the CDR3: TGTGCCAGCAGACTACAGGGCTATGGCTACACCTTC. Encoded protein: CASRLQGYGYTF.

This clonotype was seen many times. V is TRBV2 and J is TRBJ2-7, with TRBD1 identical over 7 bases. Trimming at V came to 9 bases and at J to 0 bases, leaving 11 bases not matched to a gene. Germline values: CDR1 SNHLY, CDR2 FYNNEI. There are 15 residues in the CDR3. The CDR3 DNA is TGTGCCAGATCGCACAGGGGTCCCAGCTCCTACGAGCAGTACTTC. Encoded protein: CARSHRGPSSYEQYF.

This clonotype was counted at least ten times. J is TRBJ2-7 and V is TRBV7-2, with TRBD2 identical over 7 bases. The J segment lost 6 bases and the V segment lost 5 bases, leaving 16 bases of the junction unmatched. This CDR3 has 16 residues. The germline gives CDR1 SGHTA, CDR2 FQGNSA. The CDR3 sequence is CASSPPFWRELSEQYF. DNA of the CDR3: TGTGCCAGCAGCCCCCCGTTCTGGCGGGAGCTCTCCGAGCAGTACTTC.

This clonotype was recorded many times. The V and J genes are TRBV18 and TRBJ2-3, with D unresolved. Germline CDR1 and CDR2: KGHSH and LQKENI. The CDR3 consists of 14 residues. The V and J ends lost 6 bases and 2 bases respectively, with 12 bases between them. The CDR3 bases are TGTGCCAGCTCCGAGACAAGCATCACAGATACGCAGTATTTT. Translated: CASSETSITDTQYF.

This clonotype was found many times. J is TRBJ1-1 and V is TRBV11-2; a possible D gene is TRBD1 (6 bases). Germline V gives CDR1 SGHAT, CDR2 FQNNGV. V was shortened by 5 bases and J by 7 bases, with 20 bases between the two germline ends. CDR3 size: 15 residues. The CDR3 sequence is CASSPGYRGDGEAFF. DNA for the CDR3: TGTGCCAGCAGCCCCGGGTATAGGGGGGACGGTGAAGCTTTCTTT.

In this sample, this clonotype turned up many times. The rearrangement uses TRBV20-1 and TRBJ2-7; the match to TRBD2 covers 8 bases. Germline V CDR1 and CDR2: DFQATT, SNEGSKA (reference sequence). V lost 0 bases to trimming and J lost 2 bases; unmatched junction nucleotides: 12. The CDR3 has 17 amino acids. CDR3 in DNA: TGCAGTGCTAGAGAGGGCGGACTCGGGCGGGGGGCCTACGAGCAGTACTTC. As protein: CSAREGGLGRGAYEQYF.